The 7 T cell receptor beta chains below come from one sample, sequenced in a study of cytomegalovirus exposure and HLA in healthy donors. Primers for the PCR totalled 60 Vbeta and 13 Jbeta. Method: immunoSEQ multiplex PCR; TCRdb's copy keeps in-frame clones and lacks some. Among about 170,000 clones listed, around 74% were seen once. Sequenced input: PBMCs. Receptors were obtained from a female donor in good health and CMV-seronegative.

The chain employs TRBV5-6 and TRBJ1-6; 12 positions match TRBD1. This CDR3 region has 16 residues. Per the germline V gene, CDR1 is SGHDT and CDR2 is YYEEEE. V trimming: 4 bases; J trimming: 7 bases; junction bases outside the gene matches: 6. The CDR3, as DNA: TGTGCCAGCAGCGTGGGACAGGGGGCTCAAAATTCACCCCTCCACTTT. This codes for CASSVGQGAQNSPLHF.

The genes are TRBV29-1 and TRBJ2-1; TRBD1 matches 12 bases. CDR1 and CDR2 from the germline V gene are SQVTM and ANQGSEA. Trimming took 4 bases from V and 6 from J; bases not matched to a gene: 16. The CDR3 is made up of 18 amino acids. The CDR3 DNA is TGCAGCGTTGTCCCCGGGACAGGGGGCCAGTTACTCTTCAATGAGCAGTTCTTC. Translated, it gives CSVVPGTGGQLLFNEQFF.

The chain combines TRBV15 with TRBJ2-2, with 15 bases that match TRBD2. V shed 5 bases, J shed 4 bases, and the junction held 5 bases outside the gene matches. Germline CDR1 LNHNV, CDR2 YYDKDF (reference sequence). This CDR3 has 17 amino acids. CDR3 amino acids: CATSLGLAGGPTGELFF. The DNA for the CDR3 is TGTGCCACCAGCTTGGGACTAGCGGGGGGCCCCACCGGGGAGCTGTTTTTT.

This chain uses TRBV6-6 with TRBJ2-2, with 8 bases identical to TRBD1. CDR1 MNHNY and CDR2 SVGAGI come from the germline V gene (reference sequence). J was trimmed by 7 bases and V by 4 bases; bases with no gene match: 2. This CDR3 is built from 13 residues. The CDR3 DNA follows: TGTGCCAGCAGTTCACAGGGGGACGGGGAGCTGTTTTTT. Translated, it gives CASSSQGDGELFF.

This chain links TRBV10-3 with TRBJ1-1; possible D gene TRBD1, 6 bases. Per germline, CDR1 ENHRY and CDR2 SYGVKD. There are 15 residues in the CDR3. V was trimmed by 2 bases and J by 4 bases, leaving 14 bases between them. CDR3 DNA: TGTGCCATCAGTGAGATAACAGGGAGTGGCACTGAAGCTTTCTTT. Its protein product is CAISEITGSGTEAFF.

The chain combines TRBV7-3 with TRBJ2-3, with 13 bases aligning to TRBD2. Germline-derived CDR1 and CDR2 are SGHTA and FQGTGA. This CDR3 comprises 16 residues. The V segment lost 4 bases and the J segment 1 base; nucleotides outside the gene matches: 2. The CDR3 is CASSSGLAGGTDTQYF. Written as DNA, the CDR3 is TGTGCCAGCAGCTCCGGACTAGCGGGGGGCACAGATACGCAGTATTTT.

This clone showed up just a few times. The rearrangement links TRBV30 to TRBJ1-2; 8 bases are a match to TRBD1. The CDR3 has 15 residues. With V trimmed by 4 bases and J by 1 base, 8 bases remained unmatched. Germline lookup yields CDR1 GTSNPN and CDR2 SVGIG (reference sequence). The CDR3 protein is CAWNSEQGVNYGYTF. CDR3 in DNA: TGTGCCTGGAACTCGGAACAGGGGGTTAACTATGGCTACACCTTC.